A single T cell receptor beta chain is shown here with its context. It lacks a known antigen. Base qualities were left out, and no much larger clone turns up one base away. This entry belongs to a study of T cell repertoires in cytomegalovirus infection (dated by TCRdb to between 2018 and 2020). Some background on the complete study: The peptide stimulations were aimed at well-studied HLA-B-restricted epitopes as well as recently identified HLA-C-restricted CMV epitopes, whose presentation resists viral immunomodulation. Donor HLA type was relevant to the analysis, because carriage of CMV infection together with the matching HLA type was indicated by public TCR beta signatures. Summary of the overall study and its limitations: In both this cohort and an independent roughly 330-donor cohort, the cumulative frequency of public TCR beta family members distinguished carriers of CMV infection plus the relevant HLA type. The ex vivo response was dominated by HLA-C-restricted CMV-specific TCR beta clonotypes, which also provided the single most frequent clonotype in two of eight donors.

Taken from cysteine to phenylalanine, the CDR3 has 12 residues. Only CDR3 DNA is held: 36 bases, read in frame from base 1. The germline V gene supplies CDR1 SGHDN and CDR2 FVKESK. Between the V and J ends, shortened by 1 base and 3 bases respectively, the junction contains 4 bases. The treatment or condition label corresponds to: in vitro stimulation with specific CMV peptide epitopes to enrich CMV-specific T cells. Sequencing was performed on an Illumina HiSeq 1500. Using fastp trimming at Q25 and MiXCR clonotype assembly, TCRdb reanalyzed the public sequencing data and kept in-frame beta chains. CDR3 protein sequences are deduplicated, and each keeps its most common genes and DNA. For this sample there are 300,000 to 400,000 distinct CDR3 sequences; approximately 32% appear just once. The top ten clonotypes cover around 20% of the sample.

Sequenced material: cultured PBMCs, taken from culture after CMV antigen stimulation. The sequence was collected from a human donor in good health (CMV status not recorded). Some clones in this sample may be carry-over from other donors' samples. The sequence links TRBV14 to TRBJ2-7; confidence is insufficient to name the D gene. CDR3 reads: CASSQGGYEQYF. DNA sequence: TGTGCCAGCAGCCAAGGGGGCTACGAGCAGTACTTC.